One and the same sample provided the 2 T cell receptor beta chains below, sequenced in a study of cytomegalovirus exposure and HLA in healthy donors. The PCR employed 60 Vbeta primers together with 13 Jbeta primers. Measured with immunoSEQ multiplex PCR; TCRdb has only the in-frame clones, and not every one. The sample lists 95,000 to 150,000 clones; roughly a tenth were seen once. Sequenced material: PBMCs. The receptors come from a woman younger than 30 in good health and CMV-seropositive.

CDR3 protein: CASSSKQGSAEAFF. In nucleotides, the CDR3 is TGCGCCAGCAGCTCGAAACAGGGAAGCGCTGAAGCTTTCTTT. The chain combines TRBV5-1 with TRBJ1-1; weak D call: TRBD1 (6 bases). Trimming pared 3 bases from V and 6 bases from J, leaving 15 bases between. Germline V gene sequence: CDR1 SGHRS, CDR2 YFSETQ. This CDR3 has 14 residues.

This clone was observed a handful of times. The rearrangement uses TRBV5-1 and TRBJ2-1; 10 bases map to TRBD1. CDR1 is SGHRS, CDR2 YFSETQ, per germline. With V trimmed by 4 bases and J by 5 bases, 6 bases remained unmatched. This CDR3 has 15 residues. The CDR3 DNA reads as TGCGCCAGCAGCGGGGGACAGGGGTCAAACAATGAGCAGTTCTTC. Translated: CASSGGQGSNNEQFF.